This TCR beta chain was sequenced in a study of blood T cell repertoires in COVID-19. Study in general: Acute-phase and convalescent COVID-19 samples originated in the United States, Italy and Spain. The cDNA or gDNA used as material had been derived from T cells, B-cell-depleted T cells, or PBMCs.

Some clones are missing from TCRdb's copy, which holds only in-frame ones; the method was immunoSEQ multiplex PCR. There are 140,000 to 150,000 clones in the sample; around 80% occur only once, and over 10% lies in the top ten. With 4 bases clipped from V and 7 bases from J, the junction kept 8 bases outside the gene matches. CDR1 is SGHTS and CDR2 is YDEGEE in the germline V gene. This CDR3 is 16 amino acids long. This sequence joins TRBV5-8 and TRBJ2-1; 13 nucleotides agree with TRBD2. What was sequenced was peripheral blood. The clonotype originates from a man aged 55 to 70 with active or convalescent COVID-19. This CDR3 reads CASSPLPGLAGNEQFF. Here the CDR3 DNA reads TGTGCCAGCAGCCCCCTCCCGGGACTAGCGGGAAATGAGCAGTTCTTC.